This entry lists 21 T cell receptor beta chains sequenced from one sample in a study of T-cell reconstitution after alpha-beta-depleted transplantation in children. A library of TCRbeta sequences, prepared with unique molecular identifiers, was generated. Each CDR3 protein gets one entry after TCRdb re-called the PCR reads with MiXCR. The table includes around 680,000 distinct CDR3 sequences, 15% to 20% detected once. This material consisted of PBMCs from the stem cell graft donor, taken from the stem cell graft. The receptor source for this set is a human donor who donated a stem cell graft to a child with acute myeloid leukemia.

This clonotype was detected many times. V and J are TRBV12-3 or TRBV12-4 and TRBJ2-2, with D perhaps TRBD1 (7 bases). The germline V and J ends were trimmed by 6 bases and 2 bases, with 16 bases remaining between them. The CDR3 spans 16 residues. CDR3 region: CASSLQGGENTGELFF. The CDR3 DNA follows: TGTGCCAGCAGCCTCCAGGGGGGTGAAAACACCGGGGAGCTGTTTTTT.

This clonotype was recorded many times. The J gene is TRBJ2-1, the V gene TRBV20-1; possibly TRBD1 for D (6 bases). V lost 0 bases, J lost 3 bases, and 9 bases lay in between. The germline gives CDR1 DFQATT, CDR2 SNEGSKA (reference sequence). This CDR3 spans 14 amino acids. CDR3 sequence: CSAREGHHYNEQFF. CDR3 nucleotides: TGCAGTGCTAGAGAGGGACACCACTACAATGAGCAGTTCTTC.

A few counts support this clonotype. The chain employs TRBV7-2 and TRBJ2-2, with TRBD2 identical over 7 bases. With V trimmed by 2 bases and J by 8 bases, 8 bases remained unmatched. The CDR3 covers 15 residues. CDR1 SGHTA and CDR2 FQGNSA come from the germline V gene. The CDR3 sequence is CASSLKRGGLGELFF. CDR3 coding DNA: TGTGCCAGCAGCTTAAAGCGGGGCGGTCTGGGGGAGCTGTTTTTT.

Concerning this clonotype itself: This may be a read error, as it is one base from a much larger clone. The V call is TRBV29-1, the J call TRBJ2-7; 7 positions match TRBD1. The trim removed 7 bases at V and 6 bases at J, leaving 9 bases unmatched. The CDR3 spans 12 residues. Germline CDR1 is SQVTM and CDR2 is ANQGSEA. CDR3 sequence: CSATGDDFEQYF. The CDR3 region has the DNA TGCAGCGCCACAGGGGACGACTTCGAGCAGTACTTC.

This clonotype showed up just a few times. The CDR3 nucleotides read TGCGCCAGCAGCCTCTCGACCCTAGCGGGGCTCACAGATACGCAGTATTTT. Residues: CASSLSTLAGLTDTQYF. V usage is TRBV4-1 and J usage is TRBJ2-3; 9 bases agree with TRBD2. CDR1 MGHRA and CDR2 YSYEKL come from the germline V gene. The CDR3 has 17 residues. The junction had 10 bases not matched to a gene; V was cut back by 4 bases and J by 2 bases.

The chain has TRBV24-1 and TRBJ2-5; maybe TRBD1 (6 bases). The ends were cut back, 1 base at V and 3 bases at J, with 17 bases in the middle. The CDR3 is made up of 17 amino acids. The germline CDR1 and CDR2 sequences are KGHDR and SFDVKD. CDR3 residues: CATSDLPPPGQKETQYF. In DNA form, the CDR3 reads TGTGCCACCAGTGATTTACCCCCTCCCGGACAGAAAGAGACCCAGTACTTC.

This clonotype was seen more than once but under ten times. The CDR3 here is CASSLTAPTQGQPQHF. CDR3 bases: TGTGCCAGCAGCTTAACGGCTCCGACTCAGGGGCAGCCCCAGCATTTT. V is TRBV7-2 and J is TRBJ1-5; possibly TRBD1 for D (6 bases). Trimming took 2 bases from V and 7 from J, leaving 18 bases between them. Germline CDR1 is SGHTA and CDR2 is FQGNSA. The CDR3 covers 16 residues.

About this clonotype itself: This may arise from a read error, as a much more abundant clone is one base away. The J gene is TRBJ2-1, the V gene TRBV10-3; TRBD2 agrees at 7 bases. This CDR3 is built from 14 residues. From germline, CDR1 is ENHRY and CDR2 SYGVKD. With 9 bases clipped from V and 3 bases from J, the junction kept 8 bases outside the gene matches. CDR3 bases: TGTGCCATACAAGCGGGAAACATCTACAATGAGCAGTTCTTC. Amino acids: CAIQAGNIYNEQFF.

The rearrangement joins TRBV28 to TRBJ2-2; D is perhaps TRBD1 (6 bases). V shed 10 bases and J shed 4 bases, with 19 bases lying between them. CDR3 size: 15 residues. The germline V gene encodes CDR1 MDHEN and CDR2 SYDVKM. CDR3: CATFGAGVSTGELFF. The DNA of the CDR3 is TGTGCCACCTTCGGGGCAGGGGTTTCCACCGGGGAGCTGTTTTTT.

This clonotype came up a few times. The CDR3 loop reads CASSVVTGAYEQYF. In DNA form, the CDR3 reads TGCGCCAGCAGCGTCGTGACAGGGGCCTACGAGCAGTACTTC. This chain uses TRBV4-3 with TRBJ2-7, with TRBD1 identical over 8 bases. The CDR3 is made up of 14 amino acids. Trimming took 5 bases from V and 2 from J; bases not matched to a gene: 5. The germline CDR1 and CDR2 sequences are LGHNA and YSLEER.

The table lists this clonotype with a few counts. CDR3 nucleotide sequence: TGCGCCAGCAGCCCAGGAGATCACACTGAAGCTTTCTTT. Translating it yields CASSPGDHTEAFF. This chain links TRBV5-1 with TRBJ1-1, with D uncertain. The CDR3 is 13 amino acids. V lost 4 bases, J lost 3 bases, and 10 bases lay in between. Germline loops: CDR1 SGHRS, CDR2 YFSETQ. Together with reference TRBV5-1 and TRBJ1-1, the CDR3 gives the full variable domain: KAGVTQTPRYLIKTRGQQVTLSCSPISGHRSVSWYQQTPGQGLQFLFEYFSETQRNKGNFPGRFSGRQFSNSRSEMNVSTLELGDSALYLCASSPGDHTEAFFGQGTRLTVV.

Comment on this clonotype: This may stem from a read error, because a much larger clone lies one nucleotide away. This CDR3 reads CSAPVQGNQPQNF. The CDR3 bases are TGCAGTGCTCCGGTTCAGGGCAATCAGCCCCAGAATTTT. This rearrangement joins TRBV20-1 to TRBJ1-5, with a weak D call TRBD1 (5 bases). Germline V CDR1 and CDR2: DFQATT, SNEGSKA (reference sequence). The CDR3 length is 13 residues.

This chain uses TRBV12-3 or TRBV12-4 with TRBJ2-3; D is unresolved. V was cut by 7 bases and J by 5 bases, with 13 bases left in between. This CDR3 is 13 amino acids long. CDR3 DNA sequence: TGTGCCAGCACTCCCAGGTCGGAAGATACGCAGTATTTT. As protein: CASTPRSEDTQYF.

DNA for the CDR3: TGTGCCAGCACCACCTCGGGGTTTCCCTACGAGCAGTACGTC. This codes for CASTTSGFPYEQYV. The chain recombines TRBV28 with TRBJ2-7; D possibly corresponds to TRBD2 (5 bases). CDR3 length: 14 amino acids. Per germline, CDR1 MDHEN and CDR2 SYDVKM. Trimming took off 7 bases at V and 2 bases at J, with 15 bases between the two ends.

This chain uses TRBV7-3 with TRBJ2-2; D is possibly TRBD1 (6 bases). The CDR3 covers 15 residues. V was pared by 2 bases and J by 5 bases, with 12 bases between. Germline V gives CDR1 SGHTA, CDR2 FQGTGA. The CDR3 DNA reads as TGTGCCAGCAGCTTAGACCCTACAGGGACCGGGGAGCTGTTTTTT. This sequence encodes CASSLDPTGTGELFF.

The rearrangement joins TRBV7-9 to TRBJ1-2; D is unclear. This CDR3 spans 12 amino acids. CDR1 SEHNR and CDR2 FQNEAQ come from the germline V gene (reference sequence). V dropped 5 bases and J dropped 8 bases, with 12 bases sitting between them. CDR3 sequence: CASSRGGKGYTF. The CDR3 DNA reads as TGTGCCAGCAGCCGGGGAGGGAAAGGCTACACCTTC. The complete variable domain, with remaining parts taken from reference TRBV7-9 and TRBJ1-2, reads DTGVSQNPRHKITKRGQNVTFRCDPISEHNRLYWYRQTLGQGPEFLTYFQNEAQLEKSRLLSDRFSAERPKGSFSTLEIQRTEQGDSAMYLCASSRGGKGYTFGSGTRLTVV.

This clonotype was seen many times. The chain recombines TRBV20-1 with TRBJ1-6; D not resolved. The germline V gene has CDR1 DFQATT and CDR2 SNEGSKA (reference sequence). The CDR3 contains 13 residues. V lost 3 bases, J lost 8 bases, and 11 bases lay in between. CDR3 amino acids: CSASTGRYSPLHF. The DNA for the CDR3 is TGCAGTGCTAGCACTGGGAGATATTCACCCCTCCACTTT.

The rearrangement joins TRBV13 to TRBJ1-1; TRBD1 matches 7 bases. CDR1 and CDR2 from the germline V gene are PRHDT and FYEKMQ (reference sequence). V lost 5 bases, J lost 7 bases, and 7 bases stayed unmatched. There are 13 residues in the CDR3. This CDR3 reads CASSRGQAIEAFF. The CDR3 coding sequence is TGTGCCAGCAGCCGTGGACAGGCGATTGAAGCTTTCTTT.

This clonotype was observed at least ten times. CDR3 DNA: TGTGCCAGCAGTTTGAGTGGGGGGGTGGAAGAGACCCAGTACTTC. Amino acids: CASSLSGGVEETQYF. V and J are TRBV12-3 or TRBV12-4 and TRBJ2-5, with 7 bases that match TRBD2. The V gene end was trimmed by 3 bases and the J gene end by 3 bases; junction bases not matched to a gene: 7. The CDR3 length is 15 residues.

This clonotype was recorded many times. The rearrangement links TRBV20-1 to TRBJ2-3; D tentatively reads TRBD1 or TRBD2 (6 bases each). Germline CDR1 DFQATT, CDR2 SNEGSKA (reference sequence). Trimming cost V 6 bases and J 0 bases, with 16 bases left between them. The CDR3 contains 15 residues. The chain's CDR3 is CSATLRGVSTDTQYF. The CDR3 bases are TGCAGTGCAACCCTGAGGGGGGTCAGCACAGATACGCAGTATTTT.

This sequence joins TRBV27 and TRBJ1-1; D unresolved. The CDR3 is 17 amino acids. The V end lost 2 bases, the J end lost 0 bases, and 16 bases lay between the germline ends. Germline CDR1 MNHEY, CDR2 SMNVEV (reference sequence). The CDR3, as DNA: TGTGCCAGCAGTTTACAAGTGGCTAGCGGATTGAACACTGAAGCTTTCTTT. The encoded protein is CASSLQVASGLNTEAFF.